This TCR beta chain was retrieved from a study of blood T cells in healthy people across ages. Study context: Capture via template switching afforded approximately one barcoded beta molecule per two T cells.

Combining a sample-barcoded 5' primer with a J-beta primer mix, a second PCR ran for about 6 to 12 cycles. TCRdb reprocessed the 5' RACE reads with MiXCR, giving one entry per CDR3 protein. The sample has over 1,200,000 distinct CDR3 sequences, approximately 60% seen once; the top ten hold over 5%. This clonotype was picked up a small number of times. V was pared by 3 bases and J by 7 bases, with 10 bases between. The CDR3 is 12 residues long. Germline CDR1 reads LGHDT; CDR2 reads YNNKEL (reference sequence). The sample taken for sequencing was blood. The TCR originated in a man younger than 35 in good health. The chain joins TRBV3-1 to TRBJ2-7, with D perhaps matching TRBD2 (6 bases). CDR3 sequence (DNA): TGTGCCAGCAGCCATCCGGGGGTGGAGCAGTACTTC. Translated, it gives CASSHPGVEQYF.